One sample yielded the 11 T cell receptor beta chains listed below, sequenced in a study of molecular identifiers for immune sequencing clone quantification. TCRdb fed the PCR reads into MiXCR, producing one record per CDR3 protein. The data contain approximately 40,000 distinct CDR3 sequences, less than 20% of them seen just once; the ten biggest clones take up roughly 7%. Sequencing used naive CD8+ T cells from blood, with Jurkat cell RNA spiked in. The subset denotes: FACS-sorted CD8+CD4-CCR7+CD45RA+ naive T cells. These receptors originate from a human donor in good health. Some libraries in this study had Jurkat cell RNA spiked in.

This clonotype was detected many times. The chain is built from TRBV2 and TRBJ2-2; D possibly corresponds to TRBD1 (5 bases). This CDR3 is 17 amino acids long. Trimming took off 6 bases at V and 7 bases at J, with 24 bases between the two ends. Germline V gives CDR1 SNHLY, CDR2 FYNNEI. CDR3 bases: TGTGCCAGCAGCGATAGTTCTAGAAGGGGTCGGCACGGGGAGCTGTTTTTT. This gives the protein CASSDSSRRGRHGELFF.

In this sample, this clonotype turned up many times. The DNA of the CDR3 is TGTGCCAGCAGTCGGACTAGCGGGAGGTTGTATGAGCAGTTCTTC. Translated, it gives CASSRTSGRLYEQFF. The chain uses TRBV6-5 and TRBJ2-1; TRBD2 agrees at 14 bases. The J segment lost 8 bases and the V segment lost 5 bases, leaving 5 bases of the junction unmatched. In germline, CDR1 is MNHEY, CDR2 SVGAGI. This CDR3 region has 15 residues.

Written as DNA, the CDR3 is TGTGCCAGCACCGAGGGCTACAATGAGCAGTTCTTC. This translates into CASTEGYNEQFF. The chain couples TRBV6-2 or TRBV6-3 to TRBJ2-1; maybe TRBD2 (5 bases). This CDR3 is built from 12 residues. Germline-derived CDR1 and CDR2 are MNHEY and SVGEGT. V lost 7 bases, J lost 3 bases, and 7 bases lay in between.

This clonotype was recorded many times. The rearrangement links TRBV7-2 to TRBJ1-5, with D unresolved. This CDR3 is 15 amino acids long. Germline V gives CDR1 SGHTA, CDR2 FQGNSA. V was cut by 1 base and J by 0 bases, with 7 bases left in between. In DNA, the CDR3 is TGTGCCAGCAGCTTAGTAGAATATAGCAATCAGCCCCAGCATTTT. Its translation: CASSLVEYSNQPQHF.

This clonotype has a handful of counts. As DNA, the CDR3 is TGTGCCAGTAGTGGGCCCGGGACCCGGGATGAGCAGTTCTTC. It yields the protein CASSGPGTRDEQFF. This chain connects TRBV19 to TRBJ2-1; D is perhaps TRBD1 or TRBD2 (5 bases each). The germline V gene encodes CDR1 LNHDA and CDR2 SQIVND (reference sequence). This CDR3 spans 14 amino acids. V lost 5 bases to trimming and J lost 8 bases, with 16 bases between them.

This clonotype has more than one count but fewer than ten. The J gene is TRBJ2-1, the V gene TRBV28; 12 nucleotides match TRBD2. Germline-derived CDR1 and CDR2 are MDHEN and SYDVKM. This CDR3 has 15 amino acids. The ends lost 3 bases at V and 12 bases at J; junction bases unmatched: 9. The CDR3 DNA reads TGTGCCAGCAGTTTGGAGACTAGCGGGAGACTCACGCAGTTCTTC. Translated, it gives CASSLETSGRLTQFF.

This clonotype has more than one count but fewer than ten. This rearrangement joins TRBV6-2 or TRBV6-3 to TRBJ1-1; the D is unclear. CDR1 is MNHEY and CDR2 is SVGEGT in the germline V gene. This CDR3 has 14 residues. V was shortened by 6 bases and J by 1 base, with 12 bases between the two germline ends. CDR3: CASRRPGWNTEAFF. DNA of the CDR3: TGTGCCAGCAGGCGGCCCGGATGGAACACTGAAGCTTTCTTT.

The V call is TRBV29-1, the J call TRBJ2-3; 10 bases line up with TRBD2. V gave up 4 bases and J gave up 4 bases; unmatched junction bases: 8. Per germline, CDR1 SQVTM and CDR2 ANQGSEA. The CDR3 consists of 15 residues. The CDR3 region has the DNA TGCAGCGTTGGCCTAGCGGGAGATATCGCAGATACGCAGTATTTT. Translated, it gives CSVGLAGDIADTQYF.

This clonotype was seen many times. The rearrangement uses TRBV7-9 and TRBJ2-1, with 7 bases fitting TRBD1. The trim removed 0 bases at V and 8 bases at J, leaving 4 bases unmatched. This CDR3 region has 14 residues. CDR1 SEHNR and CDR2 FQNEAQ come from the germline V gene (reference sequence). The CDR3 nucleotides are TGTGCCAGCAGCTTAGCAGGGGGCTGGGATGAGCAGTTCTTC. Translation: CASSLAGGWDEQFF.

The chain joins TRBV27 to TRBJ1-6, with 9 bases that match TRBD1. The V and J ends lost 1 base and 8 bases, in that order; junction bases with no gene match: 3. This CDR3 region has 15 residues. CDR1 MNHEY and CDR2 SMNVEV come from the germline V gene (reference sequence). Here the CDR3 DNA reads TGTGCCAGCAGTTTATACGGGACAGGGTATTCACCCCTCCACTTT. Translation: CASSLYGTGYSPLHF.

This clonotype occurred many times. V and J are TRBV20-1 and TRBJ2-1; D may be TRBD1 or TRBD2 (5 bases each). V lost 5 bases and J 4 bases, leaving 9 bases between the germline ends. The V gene's germline CDR1 is DFQATT and CDR2 SNEGSKA (reference sequence). CDR3 length: 12 amino acids. The CDR3 protein is CSAWGLYNEQFF. As DNA, the CDR3 is TGCAGTGCTTGGGGGTTGTACAATGAGCAGTTCTTC.